A single sample is the source of the 20 T cell receptor beta chains below, sequenced in a study of T cell repertoires in ileal Crohn's disease. Profiled with immunoSEQ multiplex PCR; TCRdb holds only in-frame clones, not every one. This sample carries 8,500 to 13,000 clones, 65% to 85% of them seen once, and the ten largest clones take approximately 16%. Time point indicated: neoterminal ileum biopsy at postoperative endoscopy, about 6 months after surgery. Sequencing was performed on ileal tissue. Source of these receptors: an adult with Crohn's disease.

This rearrangement joins TRBV7-6 to TRBJ2-5; 8 bases fit TRBD2. The DNA end is a closer match to TRBJ2-7, so the J assignment may be wrong. The CDR3 spans 14 residues. Germline V gene lookup returns CDR1 SGHVS and CDR2 FNYEAQ. CDR3 protein: CASSLSGSSYEQYF. In DNA, the CDR3 is TGTGCCAGCAGCTTAAGCGGGAGCTCCTACGAGCAGTACTTC.

The rearrangement uses TRBV5-4 and TRBJ2-2, with a weak D call TRBD1 (6 bases). The CDR3 has 14 residues. V lost 0 bases to trimming and J lost 7 bases, with 10 bases between them. Germline lookup yields CDR1 SGHNT and CDR2 YYREEE (reference sequence). The CDR3 sequence is CASSLAGQDGELFF. As DNA, the CDR3 is TGTGCCAGCAGCTTGGCGGGACAAGACGGGGAGCTGTTTTTT.

The DNA for the CDR3 is TGCGCCAGCAGCTTCGGACAGGGGGCAAAGGACACTGAAGCTTTCTTT. Protein sequence: CASSFGQGAKDTEAFF. The chain joins TRBV5-1 to TRBJ1-1, with 11 bases identical to TRBD1. The CDR3 loop spans 16 amino acids. Germline loops: CDR1 SGHRS, CDR2 YFSETQ. Germline trimming cut 2 bases from V and 3 bases from J; bases unmatched to any gene: 6.

The gene calls are TRBV28 and TRBJ2-7, with 7 bases aligning to TRBD1. The germline gives CDR1 MDHEN, CDR2 SYDVKM. V dropped 2 bases and J dropped 1; count of bases not matched to a gene: 5. The CDR3 is made up of 15 amino acids. In nucleotides, the CDR3 is TGTGCCAGCAGTTTAAACCAGGGGGTGTCCTACGAGCAGTACTTC. Translating it yields CASSLNQGVSYEQYF.

The table lists this clone with a count of one. The chain combines TRBV2 with TRBJ1-1; D uncertain. CDR1 SNHLY and CDR2 FYNNEI come from the germline V gene. CDR3 size: 11 residues. The V and J ends lost 9 bases and 1 base respectively, with 6 bases between them. The CDR3 nucleotides are TGTGCCAGTCCGGGGAACACTGAAGCTTTCTTT. This encodes CASPGNTEAFF.

This clone is labeled as large. V and J are TRBV25-1 and TRBJ1-1, with D tentatively TRBD1 (6 bases). Germline V gene data show CDR1 as MGHDK and CDR2 as SYGVNS. V was pared by 7 bases and J by 0 bases, with 15 bases between. The CDR3 has 15 residues. In DNA form, the CDR3 reads TGTGCCAGCAAGGAGGTAGAGGGGGTGAACACTGAAGCTTTCTTT. Residues: CASKEVEGVNTEAFF. Based on the CDR3 plus reference TRBV25-1 and TRBJ1-1, the full variable domain is EADIYQTPRYLVIGTGKKITLECSQTMGHDKMYWYQQDPGMELHLIHYSYGVNSTEKGDLSSESTVSRIRTEHFPLTLESARPSHTSQYLCASKEVEGVNTEAFFGQGTRLTVV.

This chain links TRBV19 with TRBJ2-7, with 7 bases fitting TRBD2. Germline CDR1 and CDR2: LNHDA and SQIVND (reference sequence). V was pared by 3 bases and J by 2 bases, with 4 bases of the junction left unmatched. The CDR3 extends over 14 amino acids. CDR3 region: CASSMGGRPYEQYF. For the CDR3, the DNA is TGTGCCAGTAGTATGGGGGGGAGGCCCTACGAGCAGTACTTC.

The chain is built from TRBV5-1 and TRBJ2-5, with a possible D match to TRBD1 (5 bases). The assigned J gene may be wrong: the sequence end matches TRBJ2-7 better. The CDR3 contains 15 residues. The germline V gene has CDR1 SGHRS and CDR2 YFSETQ. CDR3 in DNA: TGCGCCAGCAGCTTGGGGCCACAAGGGGCCTACGAGCAGTACTTC. This gives the protein CASSLGPQGAYEQYF.

V usage is TRBV11-3 and J usage is TRBJ2-5, with 11 bases identical to TRBD2. The length of the CDR3 is 16 residues. Germline V gene data show CDR1 as SGHNT and CDR2 as YENEEA. V shed 5 bases, J shed 2 bases, and the junction held 7 bases outside the gene matches. The CDR3 coding sequence is TGTGCCAGCAGCCCCGGGACTAGCGGAGGTCAAGAGACCCAGTACTTC. Translation: CASSPGTSGGQETQYF. Variable domain in full (rest from reference TRBV11-3 and TRBJ2-5): EAGVVQSPRYKIIEKKQPVAFWCNPISGHNTLYWYLQNLGQGPELLIRYENEEAVDDSQLPKDRFSAERLKGVDSTLKIQPAELGDSAVYLCASSPGTSGGQETQYFGPGTRLLVL.

J is TRBJ1-1 and V is TRBV18, with 8 nucleotides matching TRBD1. Trimming removed 2 bases from V and 5 bases from J; junction bases left unmatched: 13. Germline lookup yields CDR1 KGHSH and CDR2 LQKENI. The length of the CDR3 is 17 residues. The CDR3: CASSPVGDRGRETEAFF. The CDR3 DNA sequence: TGTGCCAGCTCACCAGTTGGAGACAGGGGTAGGGAAACTGAAGCTTTCTTT. Full variable domain (outside the CDR3, taken from reference TRBV18 and TRBJ1-1): NAGVMQNPRHLVRRRGQEARLRCSPMKGHSHVYWYRQLPEEGLKFMVYLQKENIIDESGMPKERFSAEFPKEGPSILRIQQVVRGDSAAYFCASSPVGDRGRETEAFFGQGTRLTVV.

Here the CDR3 reads CASSLTGTDLYEQYF. The CDR3 DNA follows: TGTGCCAGTAGCCTGACAGGGACGGACCTCTACGAGCAGTACTTC. The chain joins TRBV19 to TRBJ2-5; 7 nucleotides match TRBD1. The DNA end is more similar to TRBJ2-7, so the J call may be wrong. The CDR3 has 15 residues. Germline CDR1 is LNHDA and CDR2 is SQIVND (reference sequence).

The chain couples TRBV5-4 to TRBJ2-3, with 8 bases fitting TRBD2. V was pared by 4 bases and J by 4 bases, with 11 bases of the junction left unmatched. In germline, CDR1 is SGHNT, CDR2 YYREEE (reference sequence). There are 16 residues in the CDR3. The CDR3 bases are TGTGCCAGCAGCCCCTCCAGCGGGAGACAGGCAGATACGCAGTATTTT. The encoded protein is CASSPSSGRQADTQYF.

The chain combines TRBV13 with TRBJ2-1, with 8 bases aligning to TRBD2. Trimming cost V 5 bases and J 2 bases; bases outside gene matches: 11. Germline assignment: CDR1 PRHDT and CDR2 FYEKMQ (reference sequence). CDR3 length equals 17 residues. The CDR3 sequence: CASSPPGAGGPYNEQFF. DNA of the CDR3: TGTGCCAGCAGCCCTCCGGGGGCGGGAGGCCCCTACAATGAGCAGTTCTTC.

The rearrangement joins TRBV5-6 to TRBJ2-7; 8 positions match TRBD1. The V segment lost 4 bases and the J segment 5 bases; nucleotides outside the gene matches: 11. The CDR3 sequence is 15 residues long. The germline gives CDR1 SGHDT, CDR2 YYEEEE. The CDR3 DNA reads as TGTGCCAGCAGCCAAACAACAGGGGGATCCGACGAGCAGTACTTC. Translated, it gives CASSQTTGGSDEQYF.

The chain couples TRBV10-1 to TRBJ1-2, with 7 bases that match TRBD1. V was clipped by 2 bases and J by 4 bases; unmatched bases: 1. Germline V lookup: CDR1 WNHNN, CDR2 SYGVQD (reference sequence). The CDR3 extends over 13 amino acids. The CDR3: CASSEGDSYGYTF. In DNA form, the CDR3 reads TGCGCCAGCAGTGAGGGGGACAGCTATGGCTACACCTTC.

This clone was counted a few times. V and J are TRBV7-2 and TRBJ1-1; D gene uncertain. Germline-derived CDR1 and CDR2 are SGHTA and FQGNSA. The V end lost 1 base, the J end lost 4 bases, and 10 bases lay between the germline ends. This CDR3 comprises 14 residues. The CDR3 DNA sequence: TGTGCCAGCAGCTTAGGAGTCTCGAGCACTGAAGCTTTCTTT. It codes for CASSLGVSSTEAFF.

V is TRBV5-1 and J is TRBJ1-2; 9 nucleotides match TRBD1. The ends lost 4 bases at V and 4 bases at J; junction bases unmatched: 8. There are 15 residues in the CDR3. Germline V gene sequence: CDR1 SGHRS, CDR2 YFSETQ. In nucleotides, the CDR3 is TGCGCCAGCAGCCCGGGACAGGGACGTCTCTATGGCTACACCTTC. It is translated as CASSPGQGRLYGYTF.

The rearrangement uses TRBV5-6 and TRBJ2-1, with TRBD1 matching 9 bases. Trimming took 5 bases from V and 5 from J; bases not matched to a gene: 8. The germline V gene encodes CDR1 SGHDT and CDR2 YYEEEE. The CDR3 sequence is 15 residues long. The CDR3 spells CASRETGGVNNEQFF. The CDR3, as DNA: TGTGCCAGCAGGGAGACAGGGGGTGTGAACAATGAGCAGTTCTTC. Full variable domain (missing parts from reference TRBV5-6 and TRBJ2-1): DAGVTQSPTHLIKTRGQQVTLRCSPKSGHDTVSWYQQALGQGPQFIFQYYEEEERQRGNFPDRFSGHQFPNYSSELNVNALLLGDSALYLCASRETGGVNNEQFFGPGTRLTVL.

This clone was found a few times. This rearrangement joins TRBV19 to TRBJ2-1; 12 nucleotides line up with TRBD1. Germline CDR1 is LNHDA and CDR2 is SQIVND (reference sequence). V was pared by 5 bases and J by 7 bases, with 9 bases of the junction left unmatched. The CDR3 sequence is 16 residues long. CDR3 loop: CASSFGTGGLYNEQFF. CDR3 sequence (DNA): TGTGCCAGTAGTTTCGGGACAGGGGGCTTATATAATGAGCAGTTCTTC.

The rearrangement links TRBV19 to TRBJ1-5, with TRBD1 matching over 9 bases. The CDR3 is made up of 13 amino acids. The germline V gene has CDR1 LNHDA and CDR2 SQIVND (reference sequence). Losses at the gene ends were 10 bases for V and 0 bases for J; bases not matched to a gene: 1. CDR3 region: CATDRGSNQPQHF. DNA for the CDR3: TGTGCCACGGACAGGGGTAGCAATCAGCCCCAGCATTTT.